Listed here is a single T cell receptor (beta chain). The data are from a study of blood T cells in healthy people across ages. V was shortened by 0 bases and J by 0 bases, with 6 bases between the two germline ends. There are 14 residues in the CDR3. Germline assignment: CDR1 MNHEY and CDR2 SMNVEV (reference sequence). Through a sample-barcoded 5' primer and a J-beta primer mix, a second PCR was run for roughly 7 to 11 cycles. Each CDR3 protein gets one entry after TCRdb re-called the 5' RACE reads with MiXCR. The sample consists of about 1.8 million distinct CDR3 sequences, around 48% of them appearing once.

Sequencing was carried out using blood. The sequence was collected from a woman in her thirties or forties in good health. The chain links TRBV27 to TRBJ2-7; no clear D. DNA for the CDR3: TGTGCCAGCAGTTTATCGGTAGACTCCTACGAGCAGTACTTC. It codes for CASSLSVDSYEQYF.